What follows are 19 T cell receptor beta chains derived from one specimen sequenced in a study of human T cells and chemical hapten exposure. Documented time point: pre-sensitization, week 0. Treatment specified: therapeutic diphenylcyclopropenone sensitization with weekly scalp DPC. Before extraction, the whole blood was not fractionated, and total RNA was taken from it. One entry per CDR3 protein, called by TCRdb with MiXCR from the RACE reads. The sample contains about 34,000 distinct CDR3 sequences, under 13% of which appear only once. The sequencing used whole blood, collected in connection with sensitization to the hapten diphenylcyclopropenone (DPC). The source of these receptors is a man aged 50-59 years with alopecia areata. Some clones in this sample may be carry-over from other donors' samples.

This clonotype was counted at least ten times. The chain employs TRBV5-1 and TRBJ2-7; 8 bases align to TRBD1. J lost 1 base, V lost 4 bases, and 4 bases had no gene match. Per germline, CDR1 SGHRS and CDR2 YFSETQ. The CDR3 has 14 amino acids. In DNA, the CDR3 is TGCGCCAGCAGCGCGGACAGGGCGTCCTACGAGCAGTACTTC. It yields the protein CASSADRASYEQYF.

This clonotype was counted many times. The V and J genes are TRBV4-1 and TRBJ2-5; D remains unclear. CDR1 MGHRA and CDR2 YSYEKL come from the germline V gene. The V end lost 6 bases, the J end lost 0 bases, and 11 bases lay between the germline ends. The CDR3 has 14 amino acids. CDR3 bases: TGCGCCAGCAGGAAGGTCGGAAACCAAGAGACCCAGTACTTC. It translates to CASRKVGNQETQYF.

This clonotype occurred many times. The chain couples TRBV29-1 to TRBJ2-1; the match to TRBD2 covers 14 bases. Losses at the gene ends were 7 bases for V and 7 bases for J; bases not matched to a gene: 9. CDR1 is SQVTM and CDR2 is ANQGSEA in the germline V gene. The CDR3 totals 15 residues. The CDR3 region is CSAKGTSGSVNEQFF. The CDR3 nucleotides are TGCAGCGCCAAAGGGACTAGCGGGAGTGTTAATGAGCAGTTCTTC.

There are a few counts of this clonotype. The chain couples TRBV25-1 to TRBJ2-1; D remains ambiguous. Deletions cut 5 bases from V and 12 bases from J, with 5 bases between. The germline gives CDR1 MGHDK, CDR2 SYGVNS. The CDR3 consists of 9 residues. The CDR3 coding sequence is TGTGCCAGCAGTCCCGGGCAGTTCTTC. Translated: CASSPGQFF.

This clonotype has ten or more counts. This chain connects TRBV7-9 to TRBJ2-2; a weak D match, TRBD2 (6 bases). V lost 8 bases and J lost 0, with 10 bases in between. The CDR3 runs 14 residues. CDR1 SEHNR and CDR2 FQNEAQ come from the germline V gene (reference sequence). The CDR3 protein is CASFGGANTGELFF. As DNA, the CDR3 is TGTGCCAGCTTCGGGGGTGCGAACACCGGGGAGCTGTTTTTT.

This clonotype was found many times. V is TRBV29-1 and J is TRBJ2-1; 11 nucleotides line up with TRBD2. Per germline, CDR1 SQVTM and CDR2 ANQGSEA. This CDR3 comprises 13 residues. Trimming removed 8 bases from V and 5 bases from J; junction bases left unmatched: 5. The CDR3 is CSYTSGSDNEQFF. CDR3 in DNA: TGCAGCTATACTAGCGGGAGTGACAATGAGCAGTTCTTC.

The table lists this clonotype with many counts. This chain uses TRBV7-8 with TRBJ2-7; 7 bases fit TRBD2. Looked up from germline, CDR1 is SGHVS and CDR2 is FQNEAQ. The CDR3 has 15 residues. V was clipped by 5 bases and J by 3 bases; unmatched bases: 10. CDR3 sequence (DNA): TGTGCCAGCAGCCGAGGGCGGGAGCCCGTCTACGAGCAGTACTTC. Amino acids: CASSRGREPVYEQYF.

This clonotype turned up a few times. The chain uses TRBV3-1 and TRBJ1-6; weak D call: TRBD1 (5 bases). Germline CDR1 and CDR2: LGHDT and YNNKEL (reference sequence). CDR3 length: 14 residues. Trimming left V 0 bases short and J 9 bases short, with 9 bases between. The CDR3 here is CASSQDQGGSPLHF. DNA for the CDR3: TGTGCCAGCAGCCAAGACCAGGGTGGTTCACCCCTCCACTTT.

This clonotype appeared many times. The J gene is TRBJ2-5, the V gene TRBV6-6; perhaps TRBD1 as D (6 bases). Trimming left V 6 bases short and J 4 bases short, with 15 bases between. Germline V CDR1 and CDR2: MNHNY, SVGAGI (reference sequence). This CDR3 has 14 residues. This CDR3 is CASRGGRGGETQYF. The CDR3 DNA reads as TGTGCCAGCAGAGGTGGGAGAGGGGGAGAGACCCAGTACTTC.

This clonotype was seen repeatedly, ten times or more. This chain links TRBV24-1 with TRBJ2-1, with TRBD2 matching 13 bases. From germline, CDR1 is KGHDR and CDR2 SFDVKD. This CDR3 is built from 16 residues. The V gene end was trimmed by 5 bases and the J gene end by 7 bases; junction bases not matched to a gene: 7. CDR3 amino acids: CATSGELAGGENEQFF. The CDR3, as DNA: TGTGCCACCAGTGGGGAACTAGCGGGAGGGGAGAATGAGCAGTTCTTC.

This clonotype was observed at least ten times. The chain links TRBV10-3 to TRBJ2-1, with D perhaps being TRBD1 or TRBD2 (5 bases each). V was clipped by 4 bases and J by 4 bases, with 11 bases between them. This CDR3 region has 14 residues. Germline V gene sequence: CDR1 ENHRY, CDR2 SYGVKD. This chain's CDR3 is CAISGGNLYNEQFF. CDR3 bases: TGTGCCATCAGTGGGGGGAATCTTTACAATGAGCAGTTCTTC.

This clonotype was recorded many times. In DNA, the CDR3 is TGTGCCATCAGTTCCGGGACTAGCGGGGTTCCAGCCACGCAGTATTTT. This sequence encodes CAISSGTSGVPATQYF. The chain couples TRBV10-3 to TRBJ2-3, with 13 bases lining up with TRBD2. V shed 5 bases and J 9 bases; nucleotides not matched to a gene: 11. The CDR3 spans 16 residues. Germline CDR1 reads ENHRY; CDR2 reads SYGVKD.

This clonotype showed up many times. V gene TRBV28 combines with J gene TRBJ1-5; D is undetermined. Trimming removed 6 bases from V and 7 bases from J, with 10 bases in between. The CDR3 covers 12 residues. Per the germline V gene, CDR1 is MDHEN and CDR2 is SYDVKM. The CDR3 here is CASRTDPQPQHF. In DNA, the CDR3 is TGTGCCAGCAGGACCGACCCGCAGCCCCAGCATTTT.

This clonotype was found a few times. The rearrangement joins TRBV29-1 to TRBJ2-7; D unclear. CDR1 and CDR2 from the germline V gene are SQVTM and ANQGSEA. Trimming removed 7 bases at V and 3 bases at J, with 10 bases between. CDR3 length: 11 residues. DNA for the CDR3: TGCAGCGGGAAGACCCACTACGAGCAGTACTTC. As protein: CSGKTHYEQYF.

There are many counts of this clonotype. The chain carries TRBV28 and TRBJ2-2; D is perhaps TRBD1 (7 bases). The CDR3 totals 16 residues. CDR1 and CDR2 (germline): MDHEN, SYDVKM. V was clipped by 8 bases and J by 0 bases, with 16 bases between them. The CDR3 is CASVDIRGANTGELFF. DNA of the CDR3: TGTGCCAGCGTAGATATCAGGGGGGCGAACACCGGGGAGCTGTTTTTT.

The chain is built from TRBV15 and TRBJ2-1; the D is unclear. Trimming removed 1 base at V and 6 bases at J, with 10 bases between. Germline CDR1 reads LNHNV; CDR2 reads YYDKDF (reference sequence). This CDR3 has 14 residues. The CDR3: CATSRGGPRNEQFF. The CDR3 nucleotides read TGTGCCACCAGCAGAGGAGGACCTCGCAATGAGCAGTTCTTC.

There are a few counts of this clonotype. The chain links TRBV9 to TRBJ2-1; TRBD2 matches at 13 bases. The CDR3 runs to 16 residues. Per germline, CDR1 SGDLS and CDR2 YYNGEE. The junction had 4 bases not matched to a gene; V was cut back by 0 bases and J by 7 bases. CDR3 nucleotide sequence: TGTGCCAGCAGCGTAGGGGGACTAGCGGGGCAGAATGAGCAGTTCTTC. Encoded protein: CASSVGGLAGQNEQFF. Full variable domain (rest looked up from reference TRBV9 and TRBJ2-1): DSGVTQTPKHLITATGQRVTLRCSPRSGDLSVYWYQQSLDQGLQFLIQYYNGEERAKGNILERFSAQQFPDLHSELNLSSLELGDSALYFCASSVGGLAGQNEQFFGPGTRLTVL.

This sequence joins TRBV7-9 and TRBJ1-1, with D possibly being TRBD1 (5 bases). CDR1 is SEHNR and CDR2 is FQNEAQ in the germline V gene (reference sequence). CDR3 length: 14 amino acids. The V gene lost 5 bases and the J gene lost 1 base, with 11 bases spanning the gap. The CDR3 spells CASSPTRANTEAFF. CDR3 nucleotide sequence: TGTGCCAGCAGCCCAACCAGGGCGAACACTGAAGCTTTCTTT.

Many counts were recorded for this clonotype. V is TRBV6-5 and J is TRBJ2-7; 7 nucleotides align to TRBD2. The CDR3 covers 15 residues. CDR1 is MNHEY and CDR2 is SVGAGI in the germline V gene. Trimming at V came to 5 bases and at J to 2 bases, leaving 9 bases not matched to a gene. This CDR3 reads CASSILADPPYEQYF. The CDR3 coding sequence is TGTGCCAGCAGTATCCTAGCGGACCCTCCCTACGAGCAGTACTTC.